This T cell receptor beta chain was documented in a study of blood T cell repertoires in COVID-19. Looking at the study overall: Acute-phase and convalescent COVID-19 samples originated in the United States, Italy and Spain. From T cells, B-cell-depleted T cells, or PBMCs came the material, which was cDNA or gDNA.

Germline V gene data show CDR1 as KGHSH and CDR2 as LQKENI. The CDR3 length is 14 residues. Trimming removed 2 bases from V and 3 bases from J; junction bases left unmatched: 1. Some clones are missing from TCRdb's copy, which holds only in-frame ones; the method was immunoSEQ multiplex PCR. The data contain about 76,000 clones, about 93% of them singletons. This clonotype was obtained from a human donor in a cohort sampled during active COVID-19. The genes are TRBV18 and TRBJ2-1; TRBD1 agrees at 7 bases. Sequenced material: peripheral blood. The CDR3 here is CASSPRQGYNEQFF. DNA for the CDR3: TGTGCCAGCTCACCAAGACAGGGCTACAATGAGCAGTTCTTC. The full variable domain, its missing parts supplied by reference TRBV18 and TRBJ2-1, is NAGVMQNPRHLVRRRGQEARLRCSPMKGHSHVYWYRQLPEEGLKFMVYLQKENIIDESGMPKERFSAEFPKEGPSILRIQQVVRGDSAAYFCASSPRQGYNEQFFGPGTRLTVL.